This T cell receptor beta chain is drawn from a study of blood T cell repertoires in COVID-19. As for the study in general: T cells, B-cell-depleted T cells, or PBMCs supplied cDNA or gDNA.

The data were produced by immunoSEQ multiplex PCR, yet TCRdb's version contains in-frame clones alone and is incomplete. This sample has 380,000 or so clones, with around 87% found just once. The CDR3 runs 15 residues. After removal of 4 bases from V and 1 base from J, the junction contained 5 bases not matched to a gene. Germline CDR1 SEHNR, CDR2 FQNEAQ (reference sequence). Ages ranged from roughly 18 to 95 years, with residence in about two dozen US areas. The sample taken for sequencing was PBMCs or T cells enriched from blood (not recorded which). The genes are TRBV7-9 and TRBJ1-1; 8 nucleotides agree with TRBD1. The TCR was taken from a woman aged 25 to 39 with acute COVID-19. Here the CDR3 reads CASSWRQGKNTEAFF. The CDR3 nucleotides are TGTGCCAGCAGCTGGAGACAGGGGAAGAACACTGAAGCTTTCTTT. Supplemented by reference TRBV7-9 and TRBJ1-1, the full variable domain reads DTGVSQNPRHKITKRGQNVTFRCDPISEHNRLYWYRQTLGQGPEFLTYFQNEAQLEKSRLLSDRFSAERPKGSFSTLEIQRTEQGDSAMYLCASSWRQGKNTEAFFGQGTRLTVV.